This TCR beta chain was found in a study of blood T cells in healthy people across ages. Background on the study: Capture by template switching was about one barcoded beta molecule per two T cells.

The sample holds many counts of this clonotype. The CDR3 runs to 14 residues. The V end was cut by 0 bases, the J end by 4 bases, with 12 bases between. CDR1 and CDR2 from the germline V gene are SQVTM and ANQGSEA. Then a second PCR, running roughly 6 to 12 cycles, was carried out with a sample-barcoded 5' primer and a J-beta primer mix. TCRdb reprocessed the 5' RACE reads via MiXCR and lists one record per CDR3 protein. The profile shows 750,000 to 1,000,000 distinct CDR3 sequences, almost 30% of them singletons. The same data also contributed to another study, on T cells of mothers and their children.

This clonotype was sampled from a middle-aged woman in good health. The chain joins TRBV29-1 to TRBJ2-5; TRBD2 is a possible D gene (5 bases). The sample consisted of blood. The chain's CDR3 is CSVEDGLPAETQYF. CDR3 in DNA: TGCAGCGTTGAAGATGGACTGCCGGCAGAGACCCAGTACTTC.